These 31 T cell receptor beta chains were sequenced from one sample in a study of cytomegalovirus exposure and HLA in healthy donors (dated by TCRdb to the late 2010s). To prepare the library, the immunoSEQ multiplex PCR assay was applied. For the multiplex PCR, a mixture combining 60 forward primers for TCR Vbeta segments and 13 reverse primers for TCR Jbeta segments was used. Here the immuneACCESS table is served through TCRdb, limited to in-frame sequences with V and J called. Missing clones are a known gap in these copies; in checked studies unresolved V genes cover under half, and the rest lacks a known reason. The sample table shows hundreds of thousands of clones, and approximately 80% are seen once. Of the sample, roughly 0.58% falls within the top ten clones. The specimen sequenced was PBMCs. The receptors originated from a woman between 35 and 50 years old in good health and CMV-seronegative.

CDR3 region: CASSPGQGQSRYGYTF. CDR3 bases: TGCGCCAGCAGCCCGGGACAGGGGCAGTCTAGGTATGGCTACACCTTC. The chain joins TRBV5-1 to TRBJ1-2, with 10 bases aligning to TRBD1. The CDR3 loop spans 16 amino acids. Looked up from germline, CDR1 is SGHRS and CDR2 is YFSETQ. Unmatched junction bases numbered 11, after V lost 4 bases and J lost 5 bases.

V and J are TRBV10-1 and TRBJ1-2; no clear D gene. The CDR3 sequence is 14 residues long. Germline assignment: CDR1 WNHNN and CDR2 SYGVQD (reference sequence). V lost 2 bases, J lost 2 bases, and 9 bases lay in between. The CDR3 DNA is TGCGCCAGCAGTGAGCCCCAGGCAAACTATGGCTACACCTTC. This sequence encodes CASSEPQANYGYTF.

The rearrangement joins TRBV28 to TRBJ2-7; TRBD1 matches 7 bases. CDR3 size: 14 residues. CDR1 and CDR2 from the germline V gene are MDHEN and SYDVKM. V shed 7 bases, J shed 2 bases, and the junction held 8 bases outside the gene matches. In DNA form, the CDR3 reads TGTGCCAGCACCCAACAGGGGAAGGCCTACGAGCAGTACTTC. Translated: CASTQQGKAYEQYF.

The chain combines TRBV29-1 with TRBJ2-2, with TRBD2 identical over 9 bases. This CDR3 spans 14 amino acids. Looked up from germline, CDR1 is SQVTM and CDR2 is ANQGSEA. V dropped 4 bases and J dropped 2; count of bases not matched to a gene: 2. The CDR3 reads CSVASGANTGELFF. CDR3 bases: TGCAGCGTTGCTAGCGGGGCTAACACCGGGGAGCTGTTTTTT.

A single count supports this clone. The chain is built from TRBV19 and TRBJ1-2, with TRBD1 as a possible D gene (5 bases). V was cut by 3 bases and J by 6 bases, with 8 bases left in between. The CDR3 covers 12 residues. Germline V gene sequence: CDR1 LNHDA, CDR2 SQIVND (reference sequence). Here the CDR3 DNA reads TGTGCCAGTAGTATGGACACCGATGGCTACACCTTC. Translating gives CASSMDTDGYTF.

In this sample, this clone turned up a few times. The chain recombines TRBV5-1 with TRBJ2-7; D is undetermined. V lost 0 bases to trimming and J lost 6 bases, with 13 bases between them. CDR1 SGHRS and CDR2 YFSETQ come from the germline V gene. The CDR3 runs 14 residues. The CDR3 sequence is CASSLELVGGEQYF. CDR3 in DNA: TGCGCCAGCAGCTTGGAACTTGTAGGCGGCGAGCAGTACTTC.

The chain has TRBV27 and TRBJ1-1; TRBD1 is a possible D gene (5 bases). This CDR3 is 14 amino acids long. CDR1 is MNHEY and CDR2 is SMNVEV in the germline V gene (reference sequence). The V gene lost 4 bases and the J gene lost 5 bases, with 14 bases spanning the gap. CDR3 in DNA: TGTGCCAGCAGTTCCCCAGGGCTGGGGACTGAAGCTTTCTTT. Encoded protein: CASSSPGLGTEAFF.

This chain joins TRBV29-1 and TRBJ1-4; possible D gene TRBD1, 5 bases. The ends were cut back, 6 bases at V and 4 bases at J, with 21 bases in the middle. The CDR3 spans 16 residues. The germline gives CDR1 SQVTM, CDR2 ANQGSEA. The DNA for the CDR3 is TGCAGCGTCTGCATCCCGGGGAGGGGATGTAATGAAAAACTGTTTTTT. Protein sequence: CSVCIPGRGCNEKLFF.

The chain recombines TRBV7-9 with TRBJ2-3; D unclear. Trimming stripped 3 bases from V and 4 bases from J, with 8 bases between. The germline gives CDR1 SEHNR, CDR2 FQNEAQ (reference sequence). The CDR3 runs to 13 residues. The CDR3 DNA reads TGTGCCAGCAGCTTTAGTCGATCAGATACGCAGTATTTT. The encoded protein is CASSFSRSDTQYF.

Written as DNA, the CDR3 is TGTGCCAGCACCGGAGGAGCGGGGGCTTACAATGAGCAGTTCTTC. This sequence encodes CASTGGAGAYNEQFF. This chain links TRBV5-4 with TRBJ2-1, with 8 bases that match TRBD2. The trim removed 6 bases at V and 4 bases at J, leaving 9 bases unmatched. The CDR3 sequence is 15 residues long. Germline V gives CDR1 SGHNT, CDR2 YYREEE (reference sequence).

The V gene is TRBV25-1, the J gene TRBJ2-1, with 10 nucleotides matching TRBD1. Germline CDR1 reads MGHDK; CDR2 reads SYGVNS. V was clipped by 4 bases and J by 4 bases; unmatched bases: 7. CDR3 length: 16 amino acids. CDR3 sequence: CASSGDRGRLYNEQFF. As DNA, the CDR3 is TGTGCCAGCAGTGGGGACAGGGGAAGGCTGTACAATGAGCAGTTCTTC. Drawing the rest from reference TRBV25-1 and TRBJ2-1, the complete variable domain is EADIYQTPRYLVIGTGKKITLECSQTMGHDKMYWYQQDPGMELHLIHYSYGVNSTEKGDLSSESTVSRIRTEHFPLTLESARPSHTSQYLCASSGDRGRLYNEQFFGPGTRLTVL.

This clone appeared a single time. The genes are TRBV5-1 and TRBJ2-6; D possibly corresponds to TRBD2 (5 bases). CDR1 is SGHRS and CDR2 is YFSETQ in the germline V gene. V lost 0 bases and J 4 bases, leaving 8 bases between the germline ends. The CDR3 runs 15 residues. The CDR3 DNA follows: TGCGCCAGCAGCTTGGGAGGGTTAGGGGCCAACGTCCTGACTTTC. Protein: CASSLGGLGANVLTF.

This clone showed up just a few times. The CDR3 loop is CASRTGLHTDTQYF. The CDR3 nucleotides are TGTGCCAGCAGGACGGGACTTCACACAGATACGCAGTATTTT. The chain joins TRBV6-5 to TRBJ2-3; D is perhaps TRBD2 (6 bases). V dropped 6 bases and J dropped 2 bases, with 12 bases sitting between them. CDR3 length: 14 amino acids. CDR1 and CDR2 from the germline V gene are MNHEY and SVGAGI.

The CDR3 bases are TGTGCCAGCAGCACCGGGACAGGACGATATAATTCACCCCTCCACTTT. Its translation: CASSTGTGRYNSPLHF. The chain has TRBV7-6 and TRBJ1-6; 8 bases line up with TRBD1. The ends lost 5 bases at V and 4 bases at J; junction bases unmatched: 7. The germline V gene has CDR1 SGHVS and CDR2 FNYEAQ. CDR3 length: 16 residues.

The chain employs TRBV30 and TRBJ1-4; 7 nucleotides agree with TRBD1. Germline V gene data show CDR1 as GTSNPN and CDR2 as SVGIG (reference sequence). This CDR3 has 14 amino acids. Trimming took 1 base from V and 7 from J; bases not matched to a gene: 6. CDR3 residues: CAWSGKGASEKLFF. Written as DNA, the CDR3 is TGTGCCTGGAGTGGTAAGGGGGCGAGTGAAAAACTGTTTTTT.

This clone appeared a few times. The chain combines TRBV19 with TRBJ1-3; D gene ambiguous. Trimming pared 6 bases from V and 0 bases from J, leaving 15 bases between. Germline V gives CDR1 LNHDA, CDR2 SQIVND (reference sequence). The CDR3 is 16 residues long. CDR3 in amino acids: CASREAWARSGNTIYF. The CDR3 DNA follows: TGTGCCAGTAGGGAGGCGTGGGCCCGCTCTGGAAACACCATATATTTT.

The chain recombines TRBV10-2 with TRBJ1-2, with D possibly TRBD1 on 6 matching bases. V lost 2 bases and J 4 bases, leaving 17 bases between the germline ends. Germline V gives CDR1 WSHSY, CDR2 SAAADI. The CDR3 spans 16 residues. The CDR3 DNA is TGCGCCAGCAGTGAGATCTCAGGGGACCCTACCTATGGCTACACCTTC. Amino acids: CASSEISGDPTYGYTF.

V gene TRBV19 combines with J gene TRBJ1-4; TRBD1 matches 10 bases. J gave up 7 bases and V 6 bases, and 8 bases lay outside the gene matches. The CDR3 runs to 15 residues. Germline assignment: CDR1 LNHDA and CDR2 SQIVND (reference sequence). The CDR3 DNA follows: TGTGCCAGTAGCAATAGACAGGGGGCGGTTGAAAAACTGTTTTTT. Encoded protein: CASSNRQGAVEKLFF.

J is TRBJ2-1 and V is TRBV5-8; 8 bases agree with TRBD2. This CDR3 spans 15 amino acids. Germline V gene lookup returns CDR1 SGHTS and CDR2 YDEGEE. Trimming cost V 1 base and J 0 bases; bases outside gene matches: 0. The DNA of the CDR3 is TGTGCCAGCAGCTTGCGGGGGGGCTCCTACAATGAGCAGTTCTTC. It specifies CASSLRGGSYNEQFF. Full variable domain (rest looked up from reference TRBV5-8 and TRBJ2-1): EAGVTQSPTHLIKTRGQQATLRCSPISGHTSVYWYQQALGLGLQFLLWYDEGEERNRGNFPPRFSGRQFPNYSSELNVNALELEDSALYLCASSLRGGSYNEQFFGPGTRLTVL.

The rearrangement links TRBV18 to TRBJ1-1; the D is unclear. V dropped 0 bases and J dropped 1 base, with 12 bases sitting between them. Germline V CDR1 and CDR2: KGHSH, LQKENI. The CDR3 runs 16 residues. This CDR3 is CASSPPSSRGNTEAFF. The CDR3 DNA reads as TGTGCCAGCTCACCACCGTCGTCGCGGGGGAACACTGAAGCTTTCTTT.

The rearrangement uses TRBV30 and TRBJ2-5; D perhaps matches TRBD1 (6 bases). V lost 4 bases and J lost 5, with 17 bases in between. The CDR3 runs 14 residues. Germline V gives CDR1 GTSNPN, CDR2 SVGIG (reference sequence). The CDR3: CAWTPGTLGETQYF. In nucleotides, the CDR3 is TGTGCCTGGACGCCCGGGACACTGGGGGAGACCCAGTACTTC.

This rearrangement joins TRBV30 to TRBJ1-2; possibly TRBD1 for D (6 bases). The CDR3 runs 15 residues. CDR1 GTSNPN and CDR2 SVGIG come from the germline V gene (reference sequence). With 1 base removed from V and 3 bases from J, the gap between germline ends came to 15 bases. The CDR3 DNA is TGTGCCTGGAGTGCAATGGACAGCCCTGACTATGGCTACACCTTC. Protein: CAWSAMDSPDYGYTF.

V and J are TRBV28 and TRBJ1-2, with a tentative D call TRBD1 (6 bases). The CDR3 has 12 residues. From germline, CDR1 is MDHEN and CDR2 SYDVKM. Between the trimmed V and J ends, which lost 7 bases and 8 bases, there was a span of 14 bases. CDR3: CASNWGQSGYTF. The CDR3 DNA reads as TGTGCCAGCAATTGGGGGCAATCGGGCTACACCTTC.

This chain links TRBV7-9 with TRBJ2-3, with 7 nucleotides matching TRBD1. This CDR3 is 14 amino acids long. J was trimmed by 2 bases and V by 7 bases; bases with no gene match: 6. Per germline, CDR1 SEHNR and CDR2 FQNEAQ (reference sequence). CDR3 loop: CASTDRAYTDTQYF. The CDR3 region has the DNA TGTGCCAGCACTGACAGGGCCTACACAGATACGCAGTATTTT.

The sample holds one count of this clone. The chain carries TRBV18 and TRBJ2-5, with D perhaps TRBD2 (5 bases). CDR1 is KGHSH and CDR2 is LQKENI in the germline V gene. The CDR3 totals 14 residues. Trimming stripped 1 base from V and 0 bases from J, with 6 bases between. The CDR3 here is CASSPLGDQETQYF. CDR3 sequence (DNA): TGTGCCAGCTCACCACTCGGGGACCAAGAGACCCAGTACTTC.

V is TRBV2 and J is TRBJ2-3, with 7 positions matching TRBD2. Germline trimming cut 4 bases from V and 11 bases from J; bases unmatched to any gene: 18. Germline V gene lookup returns CDR1 SNHLY and CDR2 FYNNEI. The CDR3 sequence is 16 residues long. The CDR3 DNA reads TGTGCCAGCAGTGTTCAAGCCCTATTTCCTTCGGGGGGGCAGTATTTT. Encoded protein: CASSVQALFPSGGQYF.

The DNA of the CDR3 is TGTGCCAGCAGTAAGACAGGGGACACTGAAGCTTTCTTT. Translation gives CASSKTGDTEAFF. The chain couples TRBV2 to TRBJ1-1; 8 nucleotides align to TRBD1. CDR3 size: 13 residues. V lost 5 bases to trimming and J lost 3 bases; unmatched junction nucleotides: 2. Germline-derived CDR1 and CDR2 are SNHLY and FYNNEI.

The rearrangement uses TRBV7-8 and TRBJ1-3, with 7 bases that match TRBD1. Germline-derived CDR1 and CDR2 are SGHVS and FQNEAQ. The trim removed 4 bases at V and 2 bases at J, leaving 2 bases unmatched. This CDR3 spans 14 amino acids. In DNA, the CDR3 is TGTGCCAGCAGCTCCGGGACAGCTGGAAACACCATATATTTT. Translated, it gives CASSSGTAGNTIYF.

The rearrangement joins TRBV30 to TRBJ2-5; the match to TRBD1 covers 7 bases. This CDR3 comprises 15 residues. J gave up 2 bases and V 2 bases, and 8 bases lay outside the gene matches. The germline V gene has CDR1 GTSNPN and CDR2 SVGIG (reference sequence). CDR3 nucleotide sequence: TGTGCCTGGAGTCCCACAGGGGCAGTACAAGAGACCCAGTACTTC. This gives the protein CAWSPTGAVQETQYF.

The rearrangement links TRBV25-1 to TRBJ1-1; D might be TRBD1 (5 bases). Germline loops: CDR1 MGHDK, CDR2 SYGVNS. V was cut by 3 bases and J by 11 bases, with 19 bases left in between. CDR3 length: 14 residues. CDR3 amino acids: CASSEWGTTAAAFF. Written as DNA, the CDR3 is TGTGCCAGCAGTGAGTGGGGGACTACCGCGGCTGCTTTCTTT.

The V and J genes are TRBV19 and TRBJ2-7, with 8 bases aligning to TRBD1. The V gene's germline CDR1 is LNHDA and CDR2 SQIVND (reference sequence). The CDR3 consists of 16 residues. V lost 2 bases, J lost 7 bases, and 13 bases stayed unmatched. The CDR3 is CASSISVDRVRREQYF. CDR3 sequence (DNA): TGTGCCAGTAGTATATCGGTGGACAGGGTAAGGCGGGAGCAGTACTTC.